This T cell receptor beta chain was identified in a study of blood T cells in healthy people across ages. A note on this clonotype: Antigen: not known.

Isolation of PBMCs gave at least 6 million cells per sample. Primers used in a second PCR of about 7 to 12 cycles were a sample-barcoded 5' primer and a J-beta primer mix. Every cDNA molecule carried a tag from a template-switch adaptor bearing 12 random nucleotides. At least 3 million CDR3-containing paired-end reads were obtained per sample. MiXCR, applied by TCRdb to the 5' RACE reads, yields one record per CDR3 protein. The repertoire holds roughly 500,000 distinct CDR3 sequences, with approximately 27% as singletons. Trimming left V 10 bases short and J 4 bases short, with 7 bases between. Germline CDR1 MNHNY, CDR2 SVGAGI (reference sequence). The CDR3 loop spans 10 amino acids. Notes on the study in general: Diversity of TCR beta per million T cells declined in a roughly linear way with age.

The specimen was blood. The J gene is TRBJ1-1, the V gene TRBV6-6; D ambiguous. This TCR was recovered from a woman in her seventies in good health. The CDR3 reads CATWGTEAFF. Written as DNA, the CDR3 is TGTGCCACCTGGGGCACTGAAGCTTTCTTT.